The source of this T cell receptor beta chain is a study of blood T cell repertoires in COVID-19. The protocol was immunoSEQ multiplex PCR, while the TCRdb copy is restricted to in-frame clones and leaves out a portion. Seen here are about 160,000 clones, about 85% observed once, and the top ten hold around 5%. It was during active infection that Seattle patients were enrolled and then longitudinally followed. V was shortened by 1 base and J by 2 bases, with 12 bases between the two germline ends. The CDR3 runs 16 residues. Looked up from germline, CDR1 is SGHDN and CDR2 is FVKESK. Sequences were obtained from peripheral blood. This chain uses TRBV14 with TRBJ2-1; the D gene is possibly TRBD2 (6 bases). The origin of this receptor is a woman in her forties or fifties with COVID-19, enrolled during active disease. CDR3 DNA: TGTGCCAGCAGCCAAGGAAGGGACTGGGCCTACAATGAGCAGTTCTTC. It codes for CASSQGRDWAYNEQFF.